The 31 T cell receptor beta chains below all came from one sample that was sequenced in a study of response to subunit inactivated influenza vaccine. One entry per CDR3 protein, called by TCRdb with MiXCR from the RT-PCR reads. The table records approximately 500,000 distinct CDR3 sequences, 10% to 15% of them present only once. The specimen was PBMCs from blood, collected 40 to 50 days after vaccination. These TCRs come from a man aged 50 to 59 who received an inactivated influenza vaccine.

The genes are TRBV6-2 or TRBV6-3 and TRBJ2-4; maybe TRBD2 (6 bases). The CDR3 loop spans 16 amino acids. Deletions cut 6 bases from V and 2 bases from J, with 17 bases between. CDR1 is MNHEY, CDR2 SVGEGT, per germline. The CDR3 spells CASSPASGWTKNIQYF. CDR3 sequence (DNA): TGTGCCAGCAGCCCCGCAAGCGGGTGGACCAAAAACATTCAGTACTTC.

This clonotype was seen more than once but under ten times. The rearrangement links TRBV5-1 to TRBJ2-7; 10 bases match TRBD1. V lost 4 bases, J lost 5 bases, and 6 bases stayed unmatched. The CDR3 runs 14 residues. CDR1 and CDR2 from the germline V gene are SGHRS and YFSETQ. In DNA form, the CDR3 reads TGCGCCAGCAGCCCAGGACAGGGGGACCACGAGCAGTACTTC. Amino acid sequence: CASSPGQGDHEQYF.

The rearrangement links TRBV7-9 to TRBJ2-5; D is undetermined. V lost 1 base and J 5 bases, leaving 11 bases between the germline ends. This CDR3 has 14 residues. The germline V gene encodes CDR1 SEHNR and CDR2 FQNEAQ (reference sequence). CDR3: CASSLDTGRETQYF. Written as DNA, the CDR3 is TGTGCCAGCAGCTTAGATACGGGCCGGGAGACCCAGTACTTC.

The table lists this clonotype with a few counts. This chain links TRBV11-2 with TRBJ2-1, with 9 bases matching TRBD2. Germline V gene lookup returns CDR1 SGHAT and CDR2 FQNNGV. Trimming took 0 bases from V and 9 from J; bases not matched to a gene: 9. The length of the CDR3 is 16 residues. CDR3: CASSLDLRGGAPEQFF. In DNA, the CDR3 is TGTGCCAGCAGCTTAGATCTCCGCGGGGGGGCCCCTGAGCAGTTCTTC. Supplemented by reference TRBV11-2 and TRBJ2-1, the full variable domain reads EAGVAQSPRYKIIEKRQSVAFWCNPISGHATLYWYQQILGQGPKLLIQFQNNGVVDDSQLPKDRFSAERLKGVDSTLKIQPAKLEDSAVYLCASSLDLRGGAPEQFFGPGTRLTVL.

This clonotype was seen a handful of times. The chain recombines TRBV5-1 with TRBJ1-5, with D unresolved. Germline V gene lookup returns CDR1 SGHRS and CDR2 YFSETQ. The CDR3 covers 13 residues. The germline V and J ends were trimmed by 4 bases and 1 base, with 6 bases remaining between them. CDR3 nucleotide sequence: TGCGCCAGCAGCGAGATGAGCAATCAGCCCCAGCATTTT. Protein: CASSEMSNQPQHF.

This clonotype was found a few times. The gene calls are TRBV18 and TRBJ2-1; the D is unclear. Trimming shortened V by 6 bases and J by 0 bases, and 12 bases separated the two germline ends. Looked up from germline, CDR1 is KGHSH and CDR2 is LQKENI. The CDR3 length is 15 residues. The CDR3 region is CASSPQDSSYNEQFF. The CDR3 DNA sequence: TGTGCCAGCTCGCCGCAGGATAGCTCCTACAATGAGCAGTTCTTC.

This clonotype was seen only a few times. The chain links TRBV4-2 to TRBJ2-1; 9 nucleotides agree with TRBD2. V was clipped by 2 bases and J by 5 bases; unmatched bases: 13. Germline CDR1 LGHNA, CDR2 YNFKEQ. The CDR3 sequence is 18 residues long. The CDR3 is CASSQNQLKRGVHNEQFF. CDR3 coding DNA: TGTGCCAGCAGCCAAAATCAGCTTAAGCGGGGGGTACACAATGAGCAGTTCTTC.

Comments on this clonotype: A clone one base away is much larger, so this may be a read error. The rearrangement joins TRBV28 to TRBJ2-6, with D uncertain. Germline CDR1 reads MDHEN; CDR2 reads SYDVKM. V was shortened by 2 bases and J by 3 bases, with 2 bases between the two germline ends. The CDR3 runs 13 residues. CDR3 residues: CASSLNGANVLTF. The CDR3, as DNA: TGTGCCAGCAGTTTAAATGGGGCCAACGTCCTGACTTTC.

The chain uses TRBV6-1 and TRBJ2-7, with 8 bases matching TRBD2. In germline, CDR1 is MNHNS, CDR2 SASEGT. This CDR3 spans 14 amino acids. The V and J ends lost 5 bases and 1 base, in that order; junction bases with no gene match: 4. CDR3 sequence (DNA): TGTGCCAGCAGTCGGAGCGGGGGTTCCTACGAGCAGTACTTC. Translating it yields CASSRSGGSYEQYF.

The CDR3 coding sequence is TGTGCCAGCAGTAGACCCAAACCGGGACAGGTTGACACTGAAGCTTTCTTT. It translates to CASSRPKPGQVDTEAFF. The chain employs TRBV12-3 or TRBV12-4 and TRBJ1-1, with 8 bases matching TRBD1. The CDR3 has 17 amino acids. With 5 bases clipped from V and 3 bases from J, the junction kept 14 bases outside the gene matches.

This clonotype has at least ten counts. The chain is built from TRBV20-1 and TRBJ2-1; D unclear. The CDR3 contains 11 residues. V was clipped by 2 bases and J by 5 bases, with 4 bases between them. In germline, CDR1 is DFQATT, CDR2 SNEGSKA (reference sequence). In DNA form, the CDR3 reads TGCAGTGCTAGAATGGACAATGAGCAGTTCTTC. It codes for CSARMDNEQFF.

This clonotype was picked up a small number of times. CDR3 coding DNA: TGTGCCAGCAGCCGCATGGGGGATCGGGCTTTCTTT. As protein: CASSRMGDRAFF. V is TRBV7-9 and J is TRBJ1-1, with D perhaps matching TRBD1 (5 bases). The length of the CDR3 is 12 residues. V lost 5 bases to trimming and J lost 11 bases, with 15 bases between them. Germline loops: CDR1 SEHNR, CDR2 FQNEAQ (reference sequence).

This clonotype was counted at least ten times. J is TRBJ1-2 and V is TRBV5-1; D is unclear. This CDR3 contains 14 residues. The germline V gene has CDR1 SGHRS and CDR2 YFSETQ. V dropped 0 bases and J dropped 4 bases, with 10 bases sitting between them. The CDR3 nucleotides read TGCGCCAGCAGCTTGGAGGGCCTACGCTATGGCTACACCTTC. This translates into CASSLEGLRYGYTF.

This clonotype was seen only a few times. The chain joins TRBV5-1 to TRBJ1-5, with D perhaps TRBD1 (5 bases). The germline V and J ends were trimmed by 4 bases and 5 bases, with 22 bases remaining between them. This CDR3 is 17 amino acids long. The germline V gene has CDR1 SGHRS and CDR2 YFSETQ. DNA for the CDR3: TGCGCCAGCAGCCCAGATTCTCAGGGCCGGGGGGATCAGCCCCAGCATTTT. This gives the protein CASSPDSQGRGDQPQHF.

This clonotype was seen repeatedly, ten times or more. The chain combines TRBV20-1 with TRBJ2-7; 7 bases map to TRBD2. Germline trimming cut 6 bases from V and 2 bases from J; bases unmatched to any gene: 7. Looked up from germline, CDR1 is DFQATT and CDR2 is SNEGSKA (reference sequence). The CDR3 covers 13 residues. The CDR3 loop is CSALTSATYEQYF. For the CDR3, the DNA is TGCAGTGCCCTCACTAGCGCTACCTACGAGCAGTACTTC.

This clonotype was seen a few times. The chain combines TRBV29-1 with TRBJ1-2, with 7 bases aligning to TRBD1. The V gene's germline CDR1 is SQVTM and CDR2 ANQGSEA. The J segment lost 3 bases and the V segment lost 6 bases, leaving 7 bases of the junction unmatched. This CDR3 has 13 residues. In nucleotides, the CDR3 is TGCAGCGTAATACAGGGGAGGTACTATGGCTACACCTTC. It encodes CSVIQGRYYGYTF.

This clonotype has more than one count but fewer than ten. The chain couples TRBV28 to TRBJ2-1; tentatively, D is TRBD2 (5 bases). The V and J ends lost 3 bases and 4 bases respectively, with 13 bases between them. This CDR3 is built from 15 residues. Germline CDR1 reads MDHEN; CDR2 reads SYDVKM. In nucleotides, the CDR3 is TGTGCCAGCAGTTTCTCGGACTGGCGTTACAATGAGCAGTTCTTC. This gives the protein CASSFSDWRYNEQFF.

The genes are TRBV24-1 and TRBJ1-2, with unresolved D. The CDR3 loop spans 11 amino acids. Trimming took 6 bases from V and 8 from J, leaving 9 bases between them. The V gene's germline CDR1 is KGHDR and CDR2 SFDVKD. Here the CDR3 reads CATSTPSGYTF. CDR3 in DNA: TGTGCCACCAGTACGCCATCCGGCTACACCTTC.

This clonotype was detected many times. This rearrangement joins TRBV30 to TRBJ1-2; possibly TRBD1 for D (6 bases). Trimming pared 3 bases from V and 4 bases from J, leaving 9 bases between. The V gene's germline CDR1 is GTSNPN and CDR2 SVGIG (reference sequence). The CDR3 loop spans 12 amino acids. CDR3 residues: CAWRGGGYGYTF. CDR3 bases: TGTGCCTGGAGAGGGGGAGGCTATGGCTACACCTTC.

The chain couples TRBV5-1 to TRBJ2-5, with 12 bases aligning to TRBD2. Per the germline V gene, CDR1 is SGHRS and CDR2 is YFSETQ. This CDR3 has 17 amino acids. The trim removed 2 bases at V and 0 bases at J, leaving 5 bases unmatched. The CDR3 sequence: CASSFSSGREYQETQYF. In DNA form, the CDR3 reads TGCGCCAGCAGCTTCTCTAGCGGGAGGGAGTACCAAGAGACCCAGTACTTC.

This clonotype showed up just a few times. The chain is built from TRBV2 and TRBJ2-5; no reliable D call. The length of the CDR3 is 16 residues. The V end was cut by 3 bases, the J end by 5 bases, with 19 bases between. Per the germline V gene, CDR1 is SNHLY and CDR2 is FYNNEI. The CDR3 region has the DNA TGTGCCAGCAGTGAGGCTAGGACCTCCATAGGGGAGACCCAGTACTTC. It codes for CASSEARTSIGETQYF.

This clonotype turned up a few times. Here the CDR3 reads CASSLAGTGKPLRAINEKLFF. In DNA form, the CDR3 reads TGTGCCAGCAGCTTAGCCGGGACCGGTAAACCACTTAGGGCCATTAATGAAAAACTGTTTTTT. This rearrangement joins TRBV11-1 to TRBJ1-4, with D possibly TRBD1 on 5 matching bases. The CDR3 has 21 amino acids. V shed 0 bases and J shed 4 bases, with 27 bases lying between them. CDR1 and CDR2 (germline): SGHAT, FQDESV (reference sequence).

This CDR3 is CASSWGRTNTEAFF. CDR3 nucleotides: TGTGCCAGCAGCTGGGGCCGCACGAACACTGAAGCTTTCTTT. The genes are TRBV7-9 and TRBJ1-1; a weak D match, TRBD1 (5 bases). Trimming pared 4 bases from V and 1 base from J, leaving 10 bases between. Germline V gene sequence: CDR1 SEHNR, CDR2 FQNEAQ (reference sequence). The CDR3 covers 14 residues.

This clonotype was counted only a few times. The chain uses TRBV3-1 and TRBJ2-7; 8 bases are shared with TRBD1. V dropped 3 bases and J dropped 5; count of bases not matched to a gene: 9. The germline V gene encodes CDR1 LGHDT and CDR2 YNNKEL (reference sequence). The CDR3 has 15 residues. This CDR3 reads CASSHLSWTGNEQYF. In DNA form, the CDR3 reads TGTGCCAGCAGCCACCTATCCTGGACAGGGAACGAGCAGTACTTC.

A few counts support this clonotype. The CDR3 sequence: CASSVAGTSKTPEQYF. CDR3 nucleotide sequence: TGTGCCAGCAGCGTCGCCGGGACTAGCAAGACGCCCGAGCAGTACTTC. The chain links TRBV9 to TRBJ2-7; 9 nucleotides agree with TRBD2. V gave up 2 bases and J gave up 6 bases; unmatched junction bases: 12. CDR3 length equals 16 residues. Germline V gene data show CDR1 as SGDLS and CDR2 as YYNGEE. The full variable domain, its missing parts supplied by reference TRBV9 and TRBJ2-7, is DSGVTQTPKHLITATGQRVTLRCSPRSGDLSVYWYQQSLDQGLQFLIQYYNGEERAKGNILERFSAQQFPDLHSELNLSSLELGDSALYFCASSVAGTSKTPEQYFGPGTRLTVT.

This clonotype appeared many times. The J gene is TRBJ1-1, the V gene TRBV29-1; D ambiguous. Germline lookup yields CDR1 SQVTM and CDR2 ANQGSEA. The V end lost 2 bases, the J end lost 5 bases, and 9 bases lay between the germline ends. This CDR3 spans 12 amino acids. The CDR3 DNA reads TGCAGCGTTGAAACCGGGTTGACTGAAGCTTTCTTT. This codes for CSVETGLTEAFF.

The chain links TRBV18 to TRBJ2-7; no clear D. Germline CDR1 KGHSH, CDR2 LQKENI. Between the trimmed V and J ends, which lost 0 bases and 2 bases, there was a span of 8 bases. The CDR3 contains 14 residues. CDR3 nucleotides: TGTGCCAGCTCACCACCGACCGTCACCTACGAGCAGTACTTC. This codes for CASSPPTVTYEQYF.

The sample holds a few counts of this clonotype. The CDR3 DNA sequence: TGCGCCAGCAGCCAACAGGGGGCGGATAATGAAAAACTGTTTTTT. Translated: CASSQQGADNEKLFF. This chain connects TRBV4-3 to TRBJ1-4; 8 nucleotides match TRBD1. Trimming took 2 bases from V and 4 from J; bases not matched to a gene: 3. The CDR3 runs to 15 residues. Germline V gives CDR1 LGHNA, CDR2 YSLEER.

This clonotype has only a few counts. The chain joins TRBV18 to TRBJ2-6; TRBD2 might be the D (6 bases). Germline assignment: CDR1 KGHSH and CDR2 LQKENI. CDR3 size: 20 residues. Trimming cost V 6 bases and J 0 bases, with 24 bases left between them. This chain's CDR3 is CASSLTNPGRGSSGANVLTF. CDR3 bases: TGTGCCAGCTCTCTGACTAATCCGGGACGGGGGAGCTCTGGGGCCAACGTCCTGACTTTC.

The V call is TRBV6-5, the J call TRBJ2-7; D is ambiguous. Germline CDR1 reads MNHEY; CDR2 reads SVGAGI. The ends were cut back, 7 bases at V and 3 bases at J, with 7 bases in the middle. There are 11 residues in the CDR3. The CDR3 nucleotides are TGTGCCAGCATGAAGAACTACGAGCAGTACTTC. It specifies CASMKNYEQYF.

This clonotype has more than one count but fewer than ten. This chain links TRBV27 with TRBJ2-6; 9 bases line up with TRBD1. Germline-derived CDR1 and CDR2 are MNHEY and SMNVEV (reference sequence). V gave up 6 bases and J gave up 1 base; unmatched junction bases: 10. The CDR3 loop spans 18 amino acids. CDR3 loop: CASRPSTGGISGANVLTF. The CDR3 nucleotides are TGTGCCAGCAGACCGTCGACAGGGGGTATATCTGGGGCCAACGTCCTGACTTTC.